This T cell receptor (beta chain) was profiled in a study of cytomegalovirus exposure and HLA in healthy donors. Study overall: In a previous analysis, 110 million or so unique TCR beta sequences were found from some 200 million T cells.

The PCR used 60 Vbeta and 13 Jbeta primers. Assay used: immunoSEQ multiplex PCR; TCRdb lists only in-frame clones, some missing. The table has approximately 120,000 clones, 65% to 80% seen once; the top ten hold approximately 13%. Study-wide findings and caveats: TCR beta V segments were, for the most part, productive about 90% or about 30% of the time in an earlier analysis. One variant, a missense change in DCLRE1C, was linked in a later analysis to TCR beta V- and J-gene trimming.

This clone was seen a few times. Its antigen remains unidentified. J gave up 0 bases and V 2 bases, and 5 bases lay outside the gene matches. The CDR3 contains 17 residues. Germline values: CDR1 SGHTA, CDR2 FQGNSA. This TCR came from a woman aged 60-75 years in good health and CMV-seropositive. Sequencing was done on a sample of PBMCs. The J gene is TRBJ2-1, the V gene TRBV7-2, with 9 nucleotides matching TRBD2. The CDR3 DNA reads TGTGCCAGCAGCTTACTGCCTAGCGGGACCTCCTACAATGAGCAGTTCTTC. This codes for CASSLLPSGTSYNEQFF.